This TCR beta chain is from a study of CD8 T cells in ankylosing spondylitis (dated by TCRdb to the late 2010s). About the study as a whole: The study profiled T cell receptor beta repertoires in healthy donors and ankylosing spondylitis patients to find disease-linked TCR variants. The full study cohort comprised around 25 ankylosing spondylitis patients and around 100 healthy donors. Peripheral blood was sampled, and synovial fluid was also collected from ankylosing spondylitis patients. General conclusions and limits of the study: Some motif variants had previously been reported in the synovial fluid and blood of reactive arthritis patients, which suggests shared mechanisms of disease initiation. The disease-linked clones showed a CD8+ phenotype and occurred at relatively low frequencies in peripheral blood. A TCR beta motif of 7 or 8 highly homologous amino acid variants appeared characteristic of blood from ankylosing spondylitis patients. The disease-linked clones were reported to be significantly enriched in matched synovial fluid samples from ankylosing spondylitis patients.

Sequencing took place on an Illumina HiSeq 2500. Quantitative 5'-RACE with molecular barcodes was the method used to prepare the TCR beta libraries. On the authors' methods: A new computational method based on a probabilistic model of VDJ rearrangement was used to identify disease-linked TCR variants. Clones were called with MiXCR by TCRdb after fastp trimmed the public reads at Q25, and only in-frame beta chains were retained. Identical CDR3 protein sequences are pooled into one entry, listed with their most common genes and DNA. TCRdb assigned the V and J calls; the authors' analysis was not used. The sample data list 250,000 to 350,000 distinct CDR3 sequences, and around 20% of these were observed just once. About 4% of the sample is in the top ten clones. Details on this clonotype: Its antigen specificity is not known. Base qualities were left out, and no much larger clone turns up one base away.

The germline V end is reduced by 3 bases and the J end by 4 bases; junction bases left unmatched: 5. The CDR3 holds 16 amino acids from the cysteine to the phenylalanine. Only the CDR3 DNA stays, 48 bases, in frame from base 1. The germline V gene gives CDR1 as SGHRS and CDR2 as YFSETQ. Recombination linked TRBV5-1 to TRBJ2-2, and 11 junction bases match TRBD2. This TCR was sampled from a female donor with ankylosing spondylitis or in good health (not recorded which). Source material: blood, either unsorted or a sorted T cell fraction (not recorded which). The CDR3 reads as follows: CASSWTGTSGTGELFF. The nucleotide sequence is given as TGCGCCAGCAGCTGGACCGGGACTAGCGGCACCGGGGAGCTGTTTTTT.